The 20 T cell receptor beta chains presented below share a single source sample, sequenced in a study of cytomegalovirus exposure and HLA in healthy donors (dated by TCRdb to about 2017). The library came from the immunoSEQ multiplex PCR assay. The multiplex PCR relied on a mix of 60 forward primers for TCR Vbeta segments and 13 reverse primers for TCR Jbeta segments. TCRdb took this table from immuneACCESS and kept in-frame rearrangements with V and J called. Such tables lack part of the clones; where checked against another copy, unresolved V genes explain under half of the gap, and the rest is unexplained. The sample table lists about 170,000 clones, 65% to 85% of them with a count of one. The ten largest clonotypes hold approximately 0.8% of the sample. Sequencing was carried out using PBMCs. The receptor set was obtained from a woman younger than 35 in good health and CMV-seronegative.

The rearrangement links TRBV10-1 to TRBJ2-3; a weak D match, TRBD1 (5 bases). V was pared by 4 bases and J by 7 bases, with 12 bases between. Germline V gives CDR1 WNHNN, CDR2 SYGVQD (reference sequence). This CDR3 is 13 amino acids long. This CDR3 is CASSAQVLNTQYF. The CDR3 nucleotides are TGCGCCAGCAGTGCACAGGTTTTAAATACGCAGTATTTT.

CDR3 nucleotides: TGTGCCACCAGCAGGGAACAGGTTCGCGGAAACACCATATATTTT. This translates into CATSREQVRGNTIYF. V usage is TRBV15 and J usage is TRBJ1-3, with D perhaps TRBD1 (5 bases). Deletions cut 3 bases from V and 4 bases from J, with 13 bases between. The CDR3 sequence is 15 residues long. Germline CDR1 LNHNV, CDR2 YYDKDF (reference sequence).

The CDR3, as DNA: TGTGCCAGTAGTATCGCCAGAATGAACACTGAAGCTTTCTTT. Amino acids: CASSIARMNTEAFF. The chain uses TRBV19 and TRBJ1-1; no firm D call. The germline V and J ends were trimmed by 3 bases and 0 bases, with 8 bases remaining between them. The CDR3 runs to 14 residues. Germline lookup yields CDR1 LNHDA and CDR2 SQIVND (reference sequence). The entire variable domain, with the rest obtained from reference TRBV19 and TRBJ1-1, is as follows: DGGITQSPKYLFRKEGQNVTLSCEQNLNHDAMYWYRQDPGQGLRLIYYSQIVNDFQKGDIAEGYSVSREKKESFPLTVTSAQKNPTAFYLCASSIARMNTEAFFGQGTRLTVV.

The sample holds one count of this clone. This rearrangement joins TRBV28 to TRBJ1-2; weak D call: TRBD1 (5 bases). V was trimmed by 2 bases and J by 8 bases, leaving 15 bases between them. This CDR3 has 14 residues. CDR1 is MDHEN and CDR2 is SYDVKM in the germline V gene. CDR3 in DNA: TGTGCCAGCAGTTTAAGCGGGACCCAAAGAGGCTACACCTTC. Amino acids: CASSLSGTQRGYTF.

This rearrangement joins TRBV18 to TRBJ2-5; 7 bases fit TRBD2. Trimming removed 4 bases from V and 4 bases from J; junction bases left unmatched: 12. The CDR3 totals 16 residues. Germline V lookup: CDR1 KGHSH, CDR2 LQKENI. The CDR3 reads CASSRPSGSRGETQYF. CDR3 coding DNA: TGTGCCAGCTCACGGCCTAGCGGTAGTCGGGGAGAGACCCAGTACTTC.

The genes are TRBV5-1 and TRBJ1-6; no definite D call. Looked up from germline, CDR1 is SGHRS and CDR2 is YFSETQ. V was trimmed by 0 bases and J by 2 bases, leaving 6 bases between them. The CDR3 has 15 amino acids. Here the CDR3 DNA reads TGCGCCAGCAGCTTGGGGCAGGCCTATAATTCACCCCTCCACTTT. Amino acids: CASSLGQAYNSPLHF.

The CDR3 DNA follows: TGCGCCAGCAGCCGCTCGACGACAGGGTTATATGGCTACACCTTC. This gives the protein CASSRSTTGLYGYTF. The chain employs TRBV4-3 and TRBJ1-2; 7 nucleotides agree with TRBD1. The V gene end was trimmed by 4 bases and the J gene end by 5 bases; junction bases not matched to a gene: 10. The CDR3 runs 15 residues. Germline V gene sequence: CDR1 LGHNA, CDR2 YSLEER.

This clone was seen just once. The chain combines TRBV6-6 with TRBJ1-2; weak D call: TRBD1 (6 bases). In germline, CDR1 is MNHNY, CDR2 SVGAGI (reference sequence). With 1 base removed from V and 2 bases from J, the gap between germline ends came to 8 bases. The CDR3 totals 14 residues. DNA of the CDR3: TGTGCCAGCAGTTACTTGGGGGCCAACTATGGCTACACCTTC. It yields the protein CASSYLGANYGYTF.

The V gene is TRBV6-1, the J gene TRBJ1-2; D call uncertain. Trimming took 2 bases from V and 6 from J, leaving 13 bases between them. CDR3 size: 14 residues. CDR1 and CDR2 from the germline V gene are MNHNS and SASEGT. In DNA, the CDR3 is TGTGCCAGCAGTGAACAGCCGGGGAGAAATGGCTACACCTTC. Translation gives CASSEQPGRNGYTF.

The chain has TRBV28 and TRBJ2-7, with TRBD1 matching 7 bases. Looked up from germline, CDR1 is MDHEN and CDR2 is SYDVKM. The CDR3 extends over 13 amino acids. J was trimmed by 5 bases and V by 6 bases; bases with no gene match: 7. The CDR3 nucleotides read TGTGCCAGCAGACCACAGGGGCATAACGAGCAGTACTTC. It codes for CASRPQGHNEQYF.

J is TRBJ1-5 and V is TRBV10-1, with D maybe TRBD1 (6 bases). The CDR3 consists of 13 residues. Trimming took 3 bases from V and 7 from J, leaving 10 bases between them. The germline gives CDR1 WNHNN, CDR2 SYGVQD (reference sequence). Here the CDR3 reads CASSDTGQQPQHF. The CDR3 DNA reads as TGCGCCAGCAGTGACACAGGGCAACAGCCCCAGCATTTT.

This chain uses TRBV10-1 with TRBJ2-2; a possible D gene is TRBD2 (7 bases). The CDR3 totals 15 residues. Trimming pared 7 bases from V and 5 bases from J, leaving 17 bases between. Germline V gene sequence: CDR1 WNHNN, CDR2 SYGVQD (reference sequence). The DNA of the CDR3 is TGCGCCAGCACCCGCGGAGGGGGACTAACCGGGGAGCTGTTTTTT. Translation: CASTRGGGLTGELFF.

The CDR3 is CASSVRPGTGDNEQFF. The DNA for the CDR3 is TGCGCCAGCAGCGTACGTCCCGGGACAGGGGACAATGAGCAGTTCTTC. V usage is TRBV5-1 and J usage is TRBJ2-1; 10 nucleotides match TRBD1. The junction had 9 bases not matched to a gene; V was cut back by 4 bases and J by 5 bases. The CDR3 is 16 amino acids. In germline, CDR1 is SGHRS, CDR2 YFSETQ.

In nucleotides, the CDR3 is TGTGCCAGCAGTGCCGGGACTAGCGGGGGCAATGAGCAGTTCTTC. It specifies CASSAGTSGGNEQFF. The chain uses TRBV6-4 and TRBJ2-1; 14 bases fit TRBD2. Losses at the gene ends were 4 bases for V and 6 bases for J; bases not matched to a gene: 2. The CDR3 spans 15 residues. CDR1 is MRHNA and CDR2 is SNTAGT in the germline V gene.

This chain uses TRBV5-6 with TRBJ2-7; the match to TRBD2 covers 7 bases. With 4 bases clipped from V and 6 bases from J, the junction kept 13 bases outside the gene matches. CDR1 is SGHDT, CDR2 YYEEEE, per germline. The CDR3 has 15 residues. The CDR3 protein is CASSGRDYLLGEQYF. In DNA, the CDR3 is TGTGCCAGCAGCGGCCGGGACTACCTCCTTGGCGAGCAGTACTTC.

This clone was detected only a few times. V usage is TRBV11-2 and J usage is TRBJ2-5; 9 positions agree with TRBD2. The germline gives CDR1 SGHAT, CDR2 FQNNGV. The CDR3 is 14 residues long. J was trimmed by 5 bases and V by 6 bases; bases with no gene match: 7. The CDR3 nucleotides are TGTGCCAGCAGACGGAGCGGGAGGCGCGAGACCCAGTACTTC. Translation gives CASRRSGRRETQYF.

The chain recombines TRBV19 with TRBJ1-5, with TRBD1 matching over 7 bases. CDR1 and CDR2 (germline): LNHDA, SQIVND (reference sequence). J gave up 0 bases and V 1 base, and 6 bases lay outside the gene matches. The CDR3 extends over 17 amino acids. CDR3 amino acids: CASSIVGRGDSNQPQHF. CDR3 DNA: TGTGCCAGTAGTATAGTTGGCAGGGGGGATAGCAATCAGCCCCAGCATTTT.

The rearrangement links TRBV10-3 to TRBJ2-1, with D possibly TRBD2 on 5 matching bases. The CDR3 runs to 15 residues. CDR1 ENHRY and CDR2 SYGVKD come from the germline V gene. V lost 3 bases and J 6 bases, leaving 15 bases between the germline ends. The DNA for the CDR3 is TGTGCCATCAGTGACTGGCGGGTAATAGGCAATGAGCAGTTCTTC. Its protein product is CAISDWRVIGNEQFF.

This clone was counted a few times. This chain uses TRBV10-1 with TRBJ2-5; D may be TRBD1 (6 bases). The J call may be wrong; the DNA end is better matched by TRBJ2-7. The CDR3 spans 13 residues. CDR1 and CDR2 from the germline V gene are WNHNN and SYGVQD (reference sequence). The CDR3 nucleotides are TGCGCCAGCAGTGCTACAGGGTCGAACGAGCAGTACTTC. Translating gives CASSATGSNEQYF.

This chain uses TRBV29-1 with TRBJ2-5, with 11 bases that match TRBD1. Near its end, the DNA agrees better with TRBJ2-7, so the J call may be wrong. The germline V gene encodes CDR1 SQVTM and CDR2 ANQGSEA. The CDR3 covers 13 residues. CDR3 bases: TGCAGCGTACCGGGACAGGGGGCCTACGAGCAGTACTTC. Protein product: CSVPGQGAYEQYF.